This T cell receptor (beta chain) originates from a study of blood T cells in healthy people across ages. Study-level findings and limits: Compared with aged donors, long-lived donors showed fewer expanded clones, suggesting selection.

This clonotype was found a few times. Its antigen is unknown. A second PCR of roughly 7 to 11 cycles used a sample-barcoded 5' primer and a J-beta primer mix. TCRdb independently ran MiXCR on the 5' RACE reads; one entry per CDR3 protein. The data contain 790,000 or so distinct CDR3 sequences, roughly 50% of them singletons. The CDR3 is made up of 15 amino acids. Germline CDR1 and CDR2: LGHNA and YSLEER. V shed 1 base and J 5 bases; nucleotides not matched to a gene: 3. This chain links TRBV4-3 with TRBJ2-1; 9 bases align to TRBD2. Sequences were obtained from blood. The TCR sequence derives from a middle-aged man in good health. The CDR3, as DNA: TGCGCCAGCAGCCAAGTGACTAGCGGTCACAATGAGCAGTTCTTC. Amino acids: CASSQVTSGHNEQFF.